This T cell receptor (beta chain) was profiled in a study of T-cell memory formation after mild COVID-19. Study-wide context: Each donor largely had its own TCR clusters.

Study results and limitations: Detection of some responders pre-infection suggested pre-existing cross-reactive memory T cells participated. While clones contracting from day 15 to 85 were balanced between CD4 and CD8, later expanders leaned CD4+. For contracting clones, CD4+ ones sat mainly in CM and EM, CD8+ in EMRA.

This clonotype turned up a few times. Its antigen is currently unknown. In TCRdb, the 5' RACE reads were re-called with MiXCR into one record per CDR3 protein. The sample lists roughly 150,000 distinct CDR3 sequences; over 10% were seen once. With 5 bases removed from V and 10 bases from J, the gap between germline ends came to 13 bases. Germline CDR1 is GTSNPN and CDR2 is SVGIG (reference sequence). The CDR3 covers 11 residues. Sequencing was done on a sample of PBMCs or a T cell subset sorted from them (not recorded which). The chain recombines TRBV30 with TRBJ2-3, with D unclear. The receptor comes from a man aged 18-30 years who had mild COVID-19 (a few samples of this study predate the infection). Cell type and time point are not known. CDR3: CAWGGFAAQYF. For the CDR3, the DNA is TGTGCCTGGGGTGGGTTTGCGGCGCAGTATTTT.